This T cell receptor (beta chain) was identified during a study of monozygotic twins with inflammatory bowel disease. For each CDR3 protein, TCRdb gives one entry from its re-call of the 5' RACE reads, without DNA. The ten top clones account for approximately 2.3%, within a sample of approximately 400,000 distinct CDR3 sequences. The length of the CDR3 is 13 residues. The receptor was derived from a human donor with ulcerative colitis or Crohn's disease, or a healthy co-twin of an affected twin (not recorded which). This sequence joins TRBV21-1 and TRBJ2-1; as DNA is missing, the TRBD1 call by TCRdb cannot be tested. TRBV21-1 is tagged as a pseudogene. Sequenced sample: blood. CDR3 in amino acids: CASSPPGGDEQFF.